This T cell receptor beta chain came from a study of cytomegalovirus exposure and HLA in healthy donors (dated by TCRdb to between 2016 and 2019). In the study overall: An earlier analysis of some 550 of the donors reported approximately 300 Gb of sequence data and 120 million or so unique TCR beta sequences from 150 million to 200 million T cells. An early release that covered 500 to 800 HLA-typed donors contained 250 to 350 gigabases of sequencing data and 65 million to 100 million unique TCR sequences. Of the roughly 400 genotyped donors, 75% to 85% were placed in the genetic ancestry cluster associated with self-reported Caucasian donors. The aim of the study was to test whether cataloging public T cell receptors could identify signatures of past pathogen exposure. Using immunosequencing, the study profiled T cell repertoires from about 620 subjects and related those repertoires to cytomegalovirus serostatus. Besides the first cohort of approximately 670 subjects, a separate validation cohort made up of over a hundred different subjects was used. High-throughput TCR immunosequencing, statistical association of individual TCRs with disease status, and machine learning were combined to predict cytomegalovirus infection status. To study patterns of TCR occurrence, a later analysis re-analyzed previously published TCR beta repertoires from just over 650 donors and added high-resolution HLA genotyping. Rather than using new phenotypic data, the later analysis identified candidate immune exposures from TCR beta sequences and from how often those sequences occurred across donors. An earlier analysis of around 580 of the donors used high-throughput TCR beta sequencing to judge whether each TCR beta V gene segment behaved as functional or pseudogenic. Donor age, sex, ethnicity and CMV serostatus were compiled together with the repertoire data. Genome-wide SNP genotypes for about 55% of the roughly 670 donors were used in a later genetic analysis, which treated that subset as a discovery cohort. Every repertoire in the discovery cohort had been generated on one and the same sequencing platform. HLA typing included class I and class II loci at four-digit resolution. The number of typed donors differed by locus: roughly 620-630 for A, B, C, DRB1 and DQB1; approximately 520 for DQA1; some 590 for DPA1; and roughly 470 for DPB1. A handful of DR-DQ haplotypes were handled as single units for association and clustering because linkage in the cohort was strong. Across 300 to 400 genotyped donors of the cohort, an average of about 240,000 unique TCR beta nucleotide sequences per donor were sequenced, and around 19% of those sequences were non-productive.

The paper as a whole reports these results and caveats: Because counts were too low, roughly 16 rarely observed V segments, including chromosome 9 orphons, were excluded from the earlier analysis of some 590 of the donors. Three of the identified cytomegalovirus-associated TCR beta chains were confirmed in vitro to be specific for cytomegalovirus antigens. In a later analysis, HLA-associated TCR beta chains showed more clonal expansion and lower generation probabilities than non-associated chains that were equally common. An earlier analysis of approximately 600 of the donors showed that most TCR beta V segments appeared in productive rearrangements either about 87% or about 30% of the time, which broadly matched IMGT annotations. Some IMGT-functional V segments, including TRBV6-2 and TRBV6-3, could not be distinguished by the 87-base-pair reads and were therefore excluded. A cluster of highly shared sequence variants was judged likely to represent a technical artifact of the sequencing pipeline. Linkage disequilibrium might explain the correlated functional status among segregating V segments, but an unknown experimental factor could not be ruled out. V-gene and J-gene trimming of TCR beta chains was associated with a missense DCLRE1C variant in a later genetic analysis, and the association was replicated in an independent cohort. In the study, around 150 TCR beta chains were listed as associated with cytomegalovirus. Immune exposure information for the cohort was limited to CMV serostatus. In a later analysis, most CMV-associated TCR beta chains were found to appear HLA-restricted, with HLA associations seemingly driven largely by CMV exposure. The authors suggested that the approach could potentially be extended to other disease states and immunological phenotypes. The classifier was reported to diagnose cytomegalovirus status with high specificity and sensitivity in both the original and validation cohorts. According to a later analysis, TCR association rates differed among HLA loci, with DRB1 alleles showing the most associated TCRs and HLA-C alleles showing the fewest. In this cohort, only TCR beta chains were sequenced, and detectable features were limited by the absence of alpha or paired-chain data. A further reported finding was that TCR beta sequences accurately predicted the HLA-A and HLA-B alleles for most subjects in the first cohort. In a later analysis, around 17,000 TCR beta sequences were associated with specific HLA alleles at a false discovery rate of 0.05. Presence/absence analyses assumed roughly uniform sequencing depth across donors, an assumption that may not hold. In a later analysis, several top co-occurrence clusters were reported to appear linked to parvovirus B19, influenza, CMV and Epstein-Barr virus. In a later genetic analysis, fewer N-insertions in productive TCRs were reported among donors in an Asian-associated ancestry cluster than the roughly 710-donor mean. Assigning TCR associations to individual alleles was difficult when HLA alleles, especially DR and DQ, strongly co-occurred. Across donors, most TCR sequences were observed very rarely, whereas some public TCRs were present in many individuals. HLA typing was unavailable for some donors at each locus, so association tests used only the typed subset.

The cohort comprised approximately 700 healthy bone marrow donors. At the time of sampling, all cohort members were nominally healthy, though unrecorded immune exposures were likely present. The donor was CMV seropositive and was included in the group of approximately 310 seropositive cohort members. Each donor provided a peripheral blood sample, and peripheral blood mononuclear cells were used for TCR beta sequencing. The Qiagen DNeasy Blood Extraction Kit was used to extract genomic DNA from the blood cell samples. Here V drops 6 bases and J drops 5 bases, and the junction holds 4 bases not matched to any gene. The CDR3 spans 13 residues, from the cysteine through the phenylalanine. The retained sequence is limited to the CDR3, 39 bases, with the frame set at the first base. Based on the germline V gene, the CDR1 and CDR2 sequences are SNHLY and FYNNEI. Regarding this clone: Its antigen remains undetermined. Qualities for individual bases were not recorded, and no much larger clone is one base off.

Library construction relied on the immunoSEQ multiplex PCR assay. The multiplex PCR relied on a mix of 60 forward primers for TCR Vbeta segments and 13 reverse primers for TCR Jbeta segments. The CDR3 region of rearranged TCR beta genes was amplified from genomic DNA by a multiplex PCR assay. The Illumina HiSeq System was used to sequence the amplified TCR beta libraries as 87-base-pair reads. In the source study's methods: In a later analysis, tens of millions of unique TCR beta chains were counted across the 650 to 750 repertoires, and roughly 11 million of these chains were shared by at least two donors. To remove PCR and sequencing errors, raw reads were error-corrected and collapsed into unique sequences using a nearest-neighbor algorithm that merged closely related sequences. CDR3 sequences were aligned to IMGT reference sequences to assign V, D and J gene segments. For a sequence to be retained, a match of at least six nucleotides to both a V gene segment and a J gene segment was required. Rearrangements were classified as productive when the CDR3 lacked stop codons and remained in frame with V and J, and all other rearrangements were classified as non-productive. Following IMGT convention, CDR3 was defined as the stretch from the second conserved V-encoded cysteine to the conserved J-encoded phenylalanine. In an earlier analysis of more than 550 of the donors, sequences lacking an unambiguous match to a single V gene segment were excluded. In an earlier analysis of around 600 of the donors, V segments were called functional above 56.7% productive rearrangements and were called segregating when the between-donor standard deviation exceeded 5%. A statistical classification framework was developed to diagnose cytomegalovirus status using the catalog of TCR beta chain sequences. In a later analysis, TCR nucleotide sequences were compared against IMGT/GENE-DB human TR gene sequences so that V and J genes could be assigned. A later analysis assigned CDR3 sequences and most-parsimonious VDJ recombination scenarios with the TCRdist pipeline. A later analysis defined each TCR beta chain by its CDR3 amino acid sequence plus V-gene family, and excluded reads lacking a unique V-gene family. As a way to deal with suspected cross-contamination and a sequencing artifact, a later analysis dropped over 550 nucleotide sequences that were highly shared and had low generation probability. For each public chain, a later analysis derived a clonal expansion index from normalized ranks of inferred template counts within each repertoire. In a later analysis, generation probabilities were computed using a VDJ recombination model fitted to out-of-frame rearrangements, and the results were checked against IGoR. In a later analysis, TCR-TCR, TCR-HLA and TCR-CMV co-occurrence was scored with hypergeometric tests, and a repertoire-size bias correction was applied to TCR pairs. A later analysis estimated false discovery rates by permuting HLA or CMV assignments 20 times. In a later analysis, co-occurring TCRs were grouped using DBSCAN, with TCRdist sequence similarity added in when clustering inside HLA-allele-positive subsets. Repertoires with fewer than 30,000 or more than 120,000 public chains, plus five repertoires with anomalous nucleotide sharing, were excluded from co-occurrence clustering. TCRdb took this table from immuneACCESS and kept in-frame rearrangements with V and J called. Such tables lack part of the clones; where checked against another copy, unresolved V genes explain under half of the gap, and the rest is unexplained. That table supplies the V and J calls and clone size; D and trimming were determined from the DNA. The sample includes 83,000 or so clones, with around four fifths observed a single time. The ten largest account for over 9.5% of the sample.

The V gene is TRBV2 and the J gene is TRBJ2-1; 7 middle bases align to TRBD2. The sequence derives from a man in his thirties or forties in good health and CMV-seropositive. The specimen was PBMCs. The DNA sequence reads TGTGCCAGCAGCGCTGGGGGGGACAATGAGCAGTTCTTC. This is translated as CASSAGGDNEQFF.